The rows below give T cell receptor beta chains drawn from one sample of a study of T cell responses to AZD1222 COVID-19 vaccine. Libraries were prepared by immunoSEQ multiplex PCR; TCRdb keeps only in-frame clonotypes and omits some of them. Here the sample spans 140,000 to 150,000 clones, under 95% being singletons. The specimen comprised peripheral blood, sampled 28 days after the second dose of the MenACWY control vaccine. These receptors originate from an adult who received the MenACWY meningococcal vaccine as a control. The CDR3 runs from the conserved cysteine through the conserved F or W. For some rows the clone size is stated as once, few or many, or as a class when expanded; others skip it.

.	TRBV6-5	TRBJ1-5	CASSYSIGQPQHF
few	TRBV5-6	TRBJ1-1	CASKRGTGAAFF
.	TRBV19	TRBJ2-7	CASSFGGGAYEQYF
few	TRBV28	TRBJ2-3	CASSLLQGGTDTQYF
.	TRBV7-8	TRBJ2-1	CASSLGADNEQFF
.	TRBV7-2	TRBJ1-4	CASSLARGQTNEKLFF
.	TRBV28	TRBJ1-4	CASSLPQGALSEKLFF
.	TRBV5-4	TRBJ2-7	CATSITRDEQYF
.	TRBV5-6	TRBJ2-7	CASTAGTGNYEQYF
.	TRBV24-1	TRBJ2-7	CATSDLDRPYEQYF
.	TRBV7-8	TRBJ2-2	CASSLTSGSVDGELFF
.	TRBV7-9	TRBJ2-1	CASSLTSGRVGEQFF
.	TRBV7-2	TRBJ2-1	CASSLQLGQGINEQFF
.	TRBV11-2	TRBJ2-4	CASSLAMGEANIQYF
.	TRBV7-2	TRBJ1-2	CASSPAPEPNYGYTF
.	TRBV18	TRBJ1-1	CASSPKTGTEAFF
.	TRBV28	TRBJ1-1	CASSTPGADTEAFF
.	TRBV6-2/TRBV6-3	TRBJ1-6	CASSYNSPLHF
.	TRBV2	TRBJ2-7	CASSRGIQTGSDGAYEQYF
.	TRBV30	TRBJ1-1	CAWSRDVSTEAFF
.	TRBV6-1	TRBJ2-7	CASSENAGAHEQYF
.	TRBV6-4	TRBJ2-3	CASSKQGRDTQYF
.	TRBV5-1	TRBJ2-3	CASSLMRTSGGPDRTDTQYF
.	TRBV2	TRBJ2-7	CASSFQAYEQYF
.	TRBV7-3	TRBJ2-5	CASSLRLGAELEETQYF
.	TRBV19	TRBJ1-1	CASSRGAASNTEAFF
.	TRBV30	TRBJ2-3	CAWRLAGGLSTDTQYF
.	TRBV6-5	TRBJ1-5	CASSYMQNQPQHF
.	TRBV5-6	TRBJ2-7	CASSSQTSEWYF
once	TRBV3-1/TRBV3-2	TRBJ1-5	CASSQDWGTQPQHF
.	TRBV7-3	TRBJ2-2	CASSLTSGVAGELFF
.	TRBV4-3	TRBJ1-3	CASSQVGTPGRNTIYF
once	TRBV10-1	TRBJ2-1	CASSPPGSSYNEQFF
.	TRBV2	TRBJ2-1	CASSSGQPNEQFF
.	TRBV10-2	TRBJ2-2	CASNLETGELFF
.	TRBV7-9	TRBJ2-3	CASSLGQGDTDTQYF
.	TRBV18	TRBJ1-2	CASSQQGTPSLSDGYTF
.	TRBV15	TRBJ1-4	CATSRGQGGEKLFF
few	TRBV10-3	TRBJ2-1	CAISNRDNEQFF
.	TRBV21-1	TRBJ1-3	CASSKRTGTASYRGNTIYF
.	TRBV5-1	TRBJ1-4	CASSQGQGAEKLFF
once	TRBV10-2	TRBJ2-7	CASSEGTSGYEQYF
.	TRBV7-8	TRBJ2-7	CASSLEAGTSLREQYF
.	TRBV28	TRBJ1-1	CASSENTGTEAFF
once	TRBV5-1	TRBJ2-2	CASSFSSTANTGELFF